This TCR beta chain appears in the sequencing data of a study of T-cell memory formation after mild COVID-19. For the study at large: The TCR clusters were mostly specific to one donor.

Findings and caveats of the study: There was a balanced CD4/CD8 profile in clones contracting day 15 to 85, and later expanders leaned CD4+.

The CDR3 contains 13 residues. V lost 4 bases, J lost 4 bases, and 11 bases lay in between. Germline loops: CDR1 SGHNT, CDR2 YYREEE (reference sequence). TCRdb reanalysed the 5' RACE reads using MiXCR and keeps one entry per CDR3 protein. The repertoire holds under 85,000 distinct CDR3 sequences, with approximately 15% as singletons. Details on this clonotype: Its target is unknown.

The sequence was collected from an adult woman who had mild COVID-19 (a few samples of this study predate the infection). Cell type and time point are not known. The sequencing sample was made of PBMCs or a T cell subset sorted from them (not recorded which). V is TRBV5-4 and J is TRBJ1-2; the D is unclear. CDR3 nucleotides: TGTGCCAGCAGCAATAGGGAGTTCTATGGCTACACCTTC. It yields the protein CASSNREFYGYTF.